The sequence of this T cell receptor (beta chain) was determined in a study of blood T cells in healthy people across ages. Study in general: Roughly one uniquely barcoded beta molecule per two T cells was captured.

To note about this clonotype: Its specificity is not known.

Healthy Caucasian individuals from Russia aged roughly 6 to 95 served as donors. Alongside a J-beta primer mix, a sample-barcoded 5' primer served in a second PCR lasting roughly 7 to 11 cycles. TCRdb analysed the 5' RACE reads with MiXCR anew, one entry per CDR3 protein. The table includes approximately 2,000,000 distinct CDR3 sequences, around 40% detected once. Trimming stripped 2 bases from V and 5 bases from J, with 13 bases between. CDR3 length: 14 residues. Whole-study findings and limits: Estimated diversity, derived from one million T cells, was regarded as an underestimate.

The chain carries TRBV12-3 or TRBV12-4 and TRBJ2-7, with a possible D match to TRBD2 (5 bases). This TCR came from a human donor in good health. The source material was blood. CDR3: CASSLSEGINEQYF. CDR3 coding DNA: TGTGCCAGCAGTTTATCAGAGGGCATCAACGAGCAGTACTTC.